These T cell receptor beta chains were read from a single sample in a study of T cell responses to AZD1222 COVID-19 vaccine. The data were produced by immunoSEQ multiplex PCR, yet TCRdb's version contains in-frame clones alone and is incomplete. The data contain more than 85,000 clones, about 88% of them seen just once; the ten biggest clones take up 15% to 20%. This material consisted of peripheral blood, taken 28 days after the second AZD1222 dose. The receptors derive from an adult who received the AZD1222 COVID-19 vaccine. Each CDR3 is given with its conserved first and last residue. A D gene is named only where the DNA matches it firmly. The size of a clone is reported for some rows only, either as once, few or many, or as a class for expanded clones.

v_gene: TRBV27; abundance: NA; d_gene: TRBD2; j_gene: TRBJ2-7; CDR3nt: TGTGCCAGCAGTTTAAGGCTAGCGGACTCCTACGAGCAGTACTTC; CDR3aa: CASSLRLADSYEQYF
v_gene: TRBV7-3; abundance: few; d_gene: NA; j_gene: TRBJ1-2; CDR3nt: TGTGCCAGCAGCCCATACATGACGGATTTCTATGGCTACACCTTC; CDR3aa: CASSPYMTDFYGYTF
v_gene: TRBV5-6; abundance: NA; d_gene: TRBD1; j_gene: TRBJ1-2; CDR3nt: TGTGCCAGCAGCTTGGTAGCGGGGACAGGGTTTGGCTACACCTTC; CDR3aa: CASSLVAGTGFGYTF
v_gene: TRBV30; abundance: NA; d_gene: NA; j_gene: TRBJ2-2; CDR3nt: TGTGCCTGGGAGGGCACCCACGGGTTCACCGGGGAGCTGTTTTTT; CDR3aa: CAWEGTHGFTGELFF
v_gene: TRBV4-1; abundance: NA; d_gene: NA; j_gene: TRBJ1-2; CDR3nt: TGCGCCAGCAGCCAAGGTGACGGAAGCTATGGCTACACCTTC; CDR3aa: CASSQGDGSYGYTF
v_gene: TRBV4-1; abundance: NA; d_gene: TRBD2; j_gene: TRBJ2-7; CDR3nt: TGCGCCAGCAGCCAGGCTAGAACTAGCGGGGACTACGAGCAGTACTTC; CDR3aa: CASSQARTSGDYEQYF
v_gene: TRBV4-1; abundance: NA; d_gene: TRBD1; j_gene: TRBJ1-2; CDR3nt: TGCGCCAGCAGCCAAGAAAGCGGGGACAGGGGGCGCGAAGGTGGCTACACCTTC; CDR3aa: CASSQESGDRGREGGYTF
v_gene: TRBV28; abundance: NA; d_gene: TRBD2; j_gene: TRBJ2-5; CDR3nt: TGTGCCAGCAGTTTGGGCGGGACTAGCGGGAAAGAGACCCAGTACTTC; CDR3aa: CASSLGGTSGKETQYF
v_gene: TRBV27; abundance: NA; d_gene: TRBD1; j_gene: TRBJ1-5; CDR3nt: TGTGCCAGCAGTAGACAGGGTTGGTATGGCGATAGCAATCAGCCCCAGCATTTT; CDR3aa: CASSRQGWYGDSNQPQHF
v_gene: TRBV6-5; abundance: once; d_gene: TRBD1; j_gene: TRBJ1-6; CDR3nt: TGTGCCAGCAGTTTCGACAGGGGGGATAATTCACCCCTCCACTTT; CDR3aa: CASSFDRGDNSPLHF
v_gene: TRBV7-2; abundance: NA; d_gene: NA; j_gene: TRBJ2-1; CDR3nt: TGTGCCAGCAGCTTAGATCTAGCGAGCTCCTACAATGAGCAGTTCTTC; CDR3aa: CASSLDLASSYNEQFF
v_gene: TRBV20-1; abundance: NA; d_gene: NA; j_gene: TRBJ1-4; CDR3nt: TGCAGTGCTCCTGGACAGGAAAAACTGTTTTTT; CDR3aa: CSAPGQEKLFF
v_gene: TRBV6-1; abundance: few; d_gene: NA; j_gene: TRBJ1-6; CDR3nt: TGTGCCAGCAGTGAAGGAGACGGTAATTCACCCCTCCACTTT; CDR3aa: CASSEGDGNSPLHF
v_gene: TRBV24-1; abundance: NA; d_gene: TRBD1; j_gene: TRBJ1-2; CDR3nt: TGTGCCACCAGTGCTCTACAGGACAGGGGAAACTATGGCTACACCTTC; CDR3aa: CATSALQDRGNYGYTF
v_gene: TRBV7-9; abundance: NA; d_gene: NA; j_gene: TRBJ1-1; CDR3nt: TGTGCCAGCAGCCCACAGGGTGGGCTCGAAGCTTTCTTT; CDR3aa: CASSPQGGLEAFF
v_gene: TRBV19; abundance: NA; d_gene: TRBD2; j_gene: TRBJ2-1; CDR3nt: TGTGCCAGTAGTGGCATGACTAGCGGGATGCGCAATGAGCAGTTCTTC; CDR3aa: CASSGMTSGMRNEQFF
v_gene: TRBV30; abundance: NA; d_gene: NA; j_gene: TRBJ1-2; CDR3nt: TGTGCCTTCAAGACACTAACATCCCCCCTCGGTGGCTACACCTTC; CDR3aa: CAFKTLTSPLGGYTF
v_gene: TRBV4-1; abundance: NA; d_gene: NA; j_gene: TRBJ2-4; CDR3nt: TGCGCCAGCAGCCAAGATCAGGGGACCGGGGTCGAGGACTTC; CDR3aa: CASSQDQGTGVEDF
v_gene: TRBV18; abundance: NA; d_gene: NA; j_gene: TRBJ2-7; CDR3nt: TGTGCCAGCTCACTAGAGTCTGCCTACGAGCAGTACTTC; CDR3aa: CASSLESAYEQYF
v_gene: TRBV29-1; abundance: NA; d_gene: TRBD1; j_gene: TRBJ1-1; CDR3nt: TGCAGCGTAAAAACAGGGGGCTGGGGAACTGAAGCTTTCTTT; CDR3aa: CSVKTGGWGTEAFF
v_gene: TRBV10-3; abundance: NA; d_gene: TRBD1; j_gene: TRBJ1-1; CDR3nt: TGTGCCTCCTGGACAGGGGGGAACACTGAAGCTTTCTTT; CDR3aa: CASWTGGNTEAFF
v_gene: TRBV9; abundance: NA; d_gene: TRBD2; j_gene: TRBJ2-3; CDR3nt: TGTGCCAGCAGCGTAGTCGGAGCGGGAGGGTCAGATACGCAGTATTTT; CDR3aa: CASSVVGAGGSDTQYF
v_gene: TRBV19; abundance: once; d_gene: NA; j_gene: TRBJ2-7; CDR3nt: TGTGCCAGTAGTATAGGGCAGGGGTCGAGCTACGAGCAGTACTTC; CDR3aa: CASSIGQGSSYEQYF
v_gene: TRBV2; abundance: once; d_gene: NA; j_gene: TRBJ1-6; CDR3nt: TGTGCCAGCGGGGGGAACTCACCCCTCCACTTT; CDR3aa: CASGGNSPLHF
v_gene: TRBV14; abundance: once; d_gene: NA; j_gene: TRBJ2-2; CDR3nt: TGTGCCAGCAGCCAAGATCACGCGGGGTTCGCGAACACCGGGGAGCTGTTTTTT; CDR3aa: CASSQDHAGFANTGELFF
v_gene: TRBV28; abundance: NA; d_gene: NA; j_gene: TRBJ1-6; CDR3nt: TGTGCCAGCAGTGGGGGAAACTATAATTCACCCCTCCACTTT; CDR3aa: CASSGGNYNSPLHF
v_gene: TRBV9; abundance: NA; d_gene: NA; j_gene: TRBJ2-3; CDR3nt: TGTGCCAGCTCTGAGGGTCCAAGCACAGATACGCAGTATTTT; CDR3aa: CASSEGPSTDTQYF
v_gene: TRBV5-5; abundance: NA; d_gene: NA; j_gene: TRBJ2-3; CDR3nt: TGTGCCAGCACCGCCCCCCGGGGAGCTAGCACAGATACGCAGTATTTT; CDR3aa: CASTAPRGASTDTQYF
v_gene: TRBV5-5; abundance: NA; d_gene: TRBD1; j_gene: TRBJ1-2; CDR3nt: TGTGCCAGCAGCTTCCAGGACAGGGTAGTAGTTCATGGCTACACCTTC; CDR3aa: CASSFQDRVVVHGYTF
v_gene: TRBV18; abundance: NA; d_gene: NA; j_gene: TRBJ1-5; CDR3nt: TGTGCCAGCTCTCCCGGTGGGAATCAGCCCCAGCATTTT; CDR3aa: CASSPGGNQPQHF
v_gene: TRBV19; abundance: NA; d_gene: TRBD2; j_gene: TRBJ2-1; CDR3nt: TGTGCCAGTAGTCTCCGTGAGGCGCGGGAGGGGGTTGAGCAGTTCTTC; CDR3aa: CASSLREAREGVEQFF
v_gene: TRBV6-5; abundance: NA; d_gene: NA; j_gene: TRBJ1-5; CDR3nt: TGTGCCAGCATGGAGGGACCGATAAATCAGCCCCAGCATTTT; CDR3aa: CASMEGPINQPQHF
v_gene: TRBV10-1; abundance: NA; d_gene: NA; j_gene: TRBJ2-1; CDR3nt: TGCGCCAGCAGTGGGTTTCGGGACCGAACCGACAATGAGCAGTTCTTC; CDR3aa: CASSGFRDRTDNEQFF
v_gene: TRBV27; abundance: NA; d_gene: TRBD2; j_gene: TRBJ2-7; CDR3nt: TGTGCCAGCGGAAGAGCGGGGGCCTCCTACGAGCAGTACTTC; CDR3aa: CASGRAGASYEQYF
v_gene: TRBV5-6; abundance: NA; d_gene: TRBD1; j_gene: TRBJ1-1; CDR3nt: TGTGCCAGCAGCAGTTGGGGACAGGGGGGCTCTGAAGCTTTCTTT; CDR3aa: CASSSWGQGGSEAFF
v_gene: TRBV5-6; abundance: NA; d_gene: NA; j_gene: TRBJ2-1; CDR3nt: TGTGCCAGCAGCTTGGGACCGACGGATGAGCAGTTCTTC; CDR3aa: CASSLGPTDEQFF
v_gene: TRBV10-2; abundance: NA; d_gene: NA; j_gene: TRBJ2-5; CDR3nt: TGCGCCAGCGGGCAGGGACCGGACCTTACAACGGCATACTTC; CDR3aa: CASGQGPDLTTAYF
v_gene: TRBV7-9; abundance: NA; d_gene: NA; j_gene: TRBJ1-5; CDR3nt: TGTGCCAGCAGCTTGGGGTTGAATCAGCCCCAGCATTTT; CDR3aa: CASSLGLNQPQHF
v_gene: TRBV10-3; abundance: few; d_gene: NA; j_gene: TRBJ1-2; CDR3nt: TGTGCCATCAGTGAGTCGGGAACATCGAACTATGGCTACACCTTC; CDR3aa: CAISESGTSNYGYTF
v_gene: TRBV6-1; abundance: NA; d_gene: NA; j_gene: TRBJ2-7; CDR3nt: TGTGCCAGCAGTGAACCAGGCTACGAGCAGTACTTC; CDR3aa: CASSEPGYEQYF
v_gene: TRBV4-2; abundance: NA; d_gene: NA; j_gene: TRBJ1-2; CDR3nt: TGTGCCAGCAGCCAGGGACACCTCTATGGCTACACCTTC; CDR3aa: CASSQGHLYGYTF
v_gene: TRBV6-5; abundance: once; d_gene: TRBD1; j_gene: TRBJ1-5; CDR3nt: TGTGCCAGCAGGCAGACAGGGAACGGGGGCCAGCCCCAGCATTTT; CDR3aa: CASRQTGNGGQPQHF
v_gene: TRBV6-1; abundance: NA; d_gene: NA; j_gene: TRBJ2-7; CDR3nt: TGTGCCAGCAGTGAATCCCCCTCCTACGAGCAGTACTTC; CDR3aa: CASSESPSYEQYF
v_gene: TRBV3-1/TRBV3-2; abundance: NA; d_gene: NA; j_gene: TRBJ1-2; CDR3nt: TGTGCCAGCACCGACGGGACACGTAACTATGGCTACACCTTC; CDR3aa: CASTDGTRNYGYTF
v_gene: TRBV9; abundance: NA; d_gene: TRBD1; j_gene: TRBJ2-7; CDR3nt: TGTGCCAGCAGCGTATCGGGCCTTGACAGGGAAAGTTACGAGCAGTACTTC; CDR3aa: CASSVSGLDRESYEQYF
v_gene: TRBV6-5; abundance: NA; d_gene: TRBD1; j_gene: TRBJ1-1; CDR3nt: TGTGCCAGCAGTCCCGGGACAGGGAGGACTGAAGCTTTCTTT; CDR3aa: CASSPGTGRTEAFF
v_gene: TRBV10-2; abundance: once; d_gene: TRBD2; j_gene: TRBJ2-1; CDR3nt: TGCGCCAGCAGGGTGGGACTAGCGGGAGTGGGGGAGCAGTTCTTC; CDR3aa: CASRVGLAGVGEQFF
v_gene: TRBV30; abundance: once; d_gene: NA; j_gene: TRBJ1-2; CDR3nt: TGTGCCTGGACCTCGGGACACTGGTATGGCTACACCTTC; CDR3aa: CAWTSGHWYGYTF
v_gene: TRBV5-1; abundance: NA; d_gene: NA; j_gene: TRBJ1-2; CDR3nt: TGCGCCAGCAGCTTGGACAGGGTTGGGTATGGCTACACCTTC; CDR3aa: CASSLDRVGYGYTF
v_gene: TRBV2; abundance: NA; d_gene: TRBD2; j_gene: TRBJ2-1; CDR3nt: TGTGCCAGCTCGTACACAGCGGGAGGTCCCCAAGGGCAGTTCTTC; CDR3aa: CASSYTAGGPQGQFF
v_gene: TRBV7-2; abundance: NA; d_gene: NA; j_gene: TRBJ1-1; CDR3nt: TGTGCCAGCGGGGTACAGCACATGAACACTGAAGCTTTCTTT; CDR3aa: CASGVQHMNTEAFF
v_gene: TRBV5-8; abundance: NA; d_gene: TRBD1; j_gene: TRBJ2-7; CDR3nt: TGTGCCAGCAGCTTGGGCGATCCTGGAGACAGGGACCACGAGCAGTACTTC; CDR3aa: CASSLGDPGDRDHEQYF
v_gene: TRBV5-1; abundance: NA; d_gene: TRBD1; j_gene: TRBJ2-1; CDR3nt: TGCGCCAGCAGCTTGACGGCTCCGGGACAGGCATCCTACAATGAGCAGTTCTTC; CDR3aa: CASSLTAPGQASYNEQFF
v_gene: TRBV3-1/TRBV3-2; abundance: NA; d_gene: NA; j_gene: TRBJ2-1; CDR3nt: TGTGCCAGCAGCCAAGGTCCTAGCACGAATGAGCAGTTCTTC; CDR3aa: CASSQGPSTNEQFF
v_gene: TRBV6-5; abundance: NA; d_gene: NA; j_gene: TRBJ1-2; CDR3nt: TGTGCCAGCACTCCCGACGGACGCTATGGCTACACCTTC; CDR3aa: CASTPDGRYGYTF
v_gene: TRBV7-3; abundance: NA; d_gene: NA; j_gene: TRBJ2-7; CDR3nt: TGTGCCAGCAAGGAGGGCTACGAGCAGTACTTC; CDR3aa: CASKEGYEQYF
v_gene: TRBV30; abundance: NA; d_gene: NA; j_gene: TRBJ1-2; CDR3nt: TGTGCCTGGAGTTTAAGGGTTGGCTACACCTTC; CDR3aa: CAWSLRVGYTF